The 11 T cell receptor beta chains below were found in one sample sequenced in a study of neurological immune-mediated disorders. TCRdb reprocessed the 5' RACE reads via MiXCR and lists one record per CDR3 protein. The data hold tens of thousands of distinct CDR3 sequences, with roughly 4% observed a single time. The material sequenced was PBMCs. These receptors came from a woman aged 45-65 years with multiple sclerosis.

This clonotype has ten or more counts. The chain carries TRBV11-1 and TRBJ2-1; 13 bases are a match to TRBD2. The CDR3 sequence is 16 residues long. V dropped 4 bases and J dropped 6; count of bases not matched to a gene: 6. The germline V gene encodes CDR1 SGHAT and CDR2 FQDESV (reference sequence). CDR3 amino acids: CASSSLTSGRANEQFF. The DNA for the CDR3 is TGTGCCAGCAGCTCTCTCACTAGCGGGAGGGCCAATGAGCAGTTCTTC.

This clonotype was found many times. V gene TRBV6-6 combines with J gene TRBJ1-4; weak D call: TRBD1 (5 bases). CDR1 and CDR2 from the germline V gene are MNHNY and SVGAGI (reference sequence). Between the trimmed V and J ends, which lost 2 bases and 2 bases, there was a span of 6 bases. The CDR3 covers 14 residues. The CDR3 DNA sequence: TGTGCCAGCAGTTACGGGGGGACTAATGAAAAACTGTTTTTT. Amino acids: CASSYGGTNEKLFF.

This clonotype was counted at least ten times. This sequence joins TRBV5-1 and TRBJ1-2; 12 bases agree with TRBD1. The CDR3 has 16 amino acids. With V trimmed by 0 bases and J by 4 bases, 4 bases remained unmatched. Per germline, CDR1 SGHRS and CDR2 YFSETQ. For the CDR3, the DNA is TGCGCCAGCAGCTTGGGGGACAGGGGGCGAAGCTATGGCTACACCTTC. Protein: CASSLGDRGRSYGYTF.

This clonotype was recorded many times. The chain combines TRBV15 with TRBJ1-3; weak D call: TRBD1 (5 bases). Germline-derived CDR1 and CDR2 are LNHNV and YYDKDF (reference sequence). Trimming took off 2 bases at V and 3 bases at J, with 11 bases between the two ends. The CDR3 consists of 15 residues. The CDR3 DNA follows: TGTGCCACCAGCAGAATACAGGAGGATGGAAACACCATATATTTT. Translated, it gives CATSRIQEDGNTIYF.

This clonotype was counted a few times. The J gene is TRBJ2-3, the V gene TRBV12-3 or TRBV12-4; no firm D call. Trimming pared 1 base from V and 3 bases from J, leaving 11 bases between. The length of the CDR3 is 15 residues. CDR3 DNA sequence: TGTGCCAGCAGTTTAGGGGGTCGCAAGACAGATACGCAGTATTTT. This encodes CASSLGGRKTDTQYF.

This clonotype was recorded at least ten times. The chain joins TRBV10-2 to TRBJ2-7; TRBD2 matches at 9 bases. The CDR3 spans 15 residues. Germline V gene data show CDR1 as WSHSY and CDR2 as SAAADI. V was clipped by 2 bases and J by 6 bases; unmatched bases: 8. In DNA, the CDR3 is TGCGCCAGCAGTGAGGGGGTAGCGGGAGCCGCCGAGCAGTACTTC. Translating it yields CASSEGVAGAAEQYF.

In its sample, this clonotype was seen many times. The V gene is TRBV2, the J gene TRBJ2-7; tentatively, D is TRBD1 (5 bases). The CDR3 is made up of 13 amino acids. Germline CDR1 SNHLY, CDR2 FYNNEI. The V end was cut by 4 bases, the J end by 2 bases, with 9 bases between. The CDR3 sequence: CASSVGQAYEQYF. CDR3 sequence (DNA): TGTGCCAGCAGTGTGGGGCAGGCCTACGAGCAGTACTTC. The complete variable domain, with remaining parts taken from reference TRBV2 and TRBJ2-7, reads EPEVTQTPSHQVTQMGQEVILRCVPISNHLYFYWYRQILGQKVEFLVSFYNNEISEKSEIFDDQFSVERPDGSNFTLKIRSTKLEDSAMYFCASSVGQAYEQYFGPGTRLTVT.

This clonotype was found many times. J is TRBJ2-7 and V is TRBV3-1, with TRBD1 as a possible D gene (5 bases). Germline V gene lookup returns CDR1 LGHDT and CDR2 YNNKEL (reference sequence). The ends were cut back, 2 bases at V and 4 bases at J, with 6 bases in the middle. This CDR3 region has 12 residues. This chain's CDR3 is CASSQTGYEQYF. Written as DNA, the CDR3 is TGTGCCAGCAGCCAAACAGGTTACGAGCAGTACTTC.

This clonotype was seen many times. This chain links TRBV5-5 with TRBJ1-2, with 8 bases lining up with TRBD1. The junction had 3 bases not matched to a gene; V was cut back by 4 bases and J by 4 bases. Germline lookup yields CDR1 SGHKS and CDR2 YYEKEE (reference sequence). The CDR3 length is 13 residues. CDR3 loop: CASSPDRVYGYTF. CDR3 nucleotide sequence: TGTGCCAGCAGCCCGGACAGGGTCTATGGCTACACCTTC.

This clonotype came up many times. The rearrangement links TRBV29-1 to TRBJ1-1; 7 bases agree with TRBD1. The trim removed 2 bases at V and 4 bases at J, leaving 10 bases unmatched. CDR1 and CDR2 (germline): SQVTM, ANQGSEA. CDR3 size: 15 residues. CDR3 sequence (DNA): TGCAGCGTTGAATCCACAGGGGATGGTTCCACTGAAGCTTTCTTT. Amino acid sequence: CSVESTGDGSTEAFF.

In its sample, this clonotype was seen many times. The chain couples TRBV7-9 to TRBJ2-3; no clear D gene. The V end lost 5 bases, the J end lost 2 bases, and 11 bases lay between the germline ends. From germline, CDR1 is SEHNR and CDR2 FQNEAQ (reference sequence). The CDR3 consists of 14 residues. The CDR3 nucleotides read TGTGCCAGCAGCGCCCTCCCAATCACAGATACGCAGTATTTT. Its protein product is CASSALPITDTQYF.